The 2 T cell receptor beta chains in this list originate from one sample, sequenced in a study of tumor-infiltrating lymphocytes in localized non-small cell lung cancer. Clones were read by immunoSEQ multiplex PCR, and TCRdb kept only the in-frame ones, dropping some. The sample has around 12,000 clones, approximately 66% seen once. The sequenced sample consisted of lung tumor tissue. The receptors derive from a human donor with non-small cell lung cancer.

In this sample, this clone turned up once. V usage is TRBV11-2 and J usage is TRBJ1-1; tentatively, D is TRBD1 (5 bases). This CDR3 is 15 amino acids long. CDR1 and CDR2 from the germline V gene are SGHAT and FQNNGV. V was clipped by 5 bases and J by 2 bases, with 15 bases between them. CDR3 protein: CASSRQPSVNTEAFF. The CDR3 DNA follows: TGTGCCAGCAGCCGACAGCCCAGCGTAAACACTGAAGCTTTCTTT.

This chain's CDR3 is CASLGLAGEDGGTDTQYF. The CDR3 nucleotides are TGTGCCAGCCTCGGACTAGCGGGAGAGGATGGTGGCACAGATACGCAGTATTTT. The rearrangement uses TRBV6-7 and TRBJ2-3, with 13 bases identical to TRBD2. TRBV6-7 is sorted into the ORF group, with uncertain function. The CDR3 is made up of 18 amino acids. The V and J ends lost 8 bases and 1 base, in that order; junction bases with no gene match: 12.